A selection of T cell receptor beta chains follows, all from one sample in a study of response to subunit inactivated influenza vaccine. Each CDR3 protein is one row after TCRdb ran MiXCR on the RT-PCR reads. The table includes 500,000 to 600,000 distinct CDR3 sequences, 14% detected once. Sample: PBMCs from blood, taken roughly 12 days after vaccination. The receptors stem from a man aged 45-65 years who received an inactivated influenza vaccine. The CDR3 runs from the conserved cysteine through the conserved F or W. A D gene is named only where the DNA matches it firmly. The size field is filled for only some rows; it gives once, few, many or a size class.

v_call	d_call	clone_size	j_call	cdr3_aa	cdr3_nt
TRBV6-2/TRBV6-3	NA	NA	TRBJ1-5	CASSPDQFQPQHF	TGTGCCAGCAGTCCCGATCAGTTCCAGCCCCAGCATTTT
TRBV6-1	TRBD2	NA	TRBJ2-1	CASSTTSGAYNEQFF	TGTGCCAGCAGTACGACTAGCGGGGCTTACAATGAGCAGTTCTTC
TRBV2	TRBD2	NA	TRBJ2-1	CASSASGYNEQFF	TGTGCCAGCAGTGCTAGCGGTTACAATGAGCAGTTCTTC
TRBV3-1	NA	few	TRBJ1-1	CASSQDHRSGGTEAFF	TGTGCCAGCAGCCAAGATCATAGATCCGGGGGAACTGAAGCTTTCTTT
TRBV6-5	NA	few	TRBJ1-1	CASSYSTLLNTEAFF	TGTGCCAGCAGTTACTCGACACTCTTGAACACTGAAGCTTTCTTT
TRBV7-2	TRBD2	NA	TRBJ2-1	CASSSTIAGGLYEQFF	TGTGCCAGCAGCTCTACCATAGCGGGGGGGCTCTATGAGCAGTTCTTC
TRBV12-3/TRBV12-4	NA	NA	TRBJ1-1	CASSWGEITEAFF	TGTGCCAGCAGTTGGGGGGAGATCACTGAAGCTTTCTTT
TRBV7-8	NA	few	TRBJ2-6	CASSLATVTLSGANVLTF	TGTGCCAGCAGCTTAGCAACAGTTACTTTATCTGGGGCCAACGTCCTGACTTTC
TRBV7-2	NA	many	TRBJ1-2	CASSPDRRNYGYTF	TGTGCCAGCAGCCCCGACAGGCGGAACTATGGCTACACCTTC
TRBV5-6	TRBD2	NA	TRBJ2-1	CASSLEGLAGAYNEQFF	TGTGCCAGCAGCTTGGAGGGACTAGCGGGAGCCTACAATGAGCAGTTCTTC
TRBV7-2	NA	many	TRBJ2-7	CASSLPLYSSYEQYF	TGTGCCAGCAGCCTACCCTTATATAGCTCCTACGAGCAGTACTTC
TRBV12-3/TRBV12-4	NA	few	TRBJ2-6	CASSRLGAGANVLTF	TGTGCCAGCAGTCGGCTTGGGGCTGGGGCCAACGTCCTGACTTTC
TRBV20-1	NA	few	TRBJ2-4	CSAINGLIAKNIQYF	TGCAGTGCTATAAACGGACTGATAGCCAAAAACATTCAGTACTTC
TRBV7-3	NA	NA	TRBJ2-1	CASSLDPNNEQFF	TGTGCCAGCAGCTTAGACCCAAACAATGAGCAGTTCTTC
TRBV7-9	TRBD1	many	TRBJ2-2	CASSPWTGTGMTGELFF	TGTGCCAGCAGCCCCTGGACCGGGACAGGGATGACCGGGGAGCTGTTTTTT
TRBV6-1	TRBD1	few	TRBJ1-1	CASRRTGIFPEAFF	TGTGCCAGCAGGAGGACAGGGATATTCCCTGAAGCTTTCTTT
TRBV3-1	TRBD1	few	TRBJ1-5	CASSQGQGRQPQHF	TGTGCCAGCAGCCAAGGACAGGGCAGGCAGCCCCAGCATTTT
TRBV20-1	TRBD1	few	TRBJ2-7	CSAPPGTGDSYEQYF	TGCAGTGCCCCGCCCGGGACAGGGGATTCGTACGAGCAGTACTTC
TRBV7-6	NA	few	TRBJ2-7	CASSAMEGYEQYF	TGTGCCAGCAGCGCCATGGAGGGCTACGAGCAGTACTTC
TRBV20-1	NA	NA	TRBJ2-7	CSVRGREDYEQYF	TGCAGTGTCAGGGGGCGGGAGGACTACGAGCAGTACTTC
TRBV9	TRBD1	few	TRBJ2-7	CASSPSGQGYEQYF	TGTGCCAGCAGCCCATCGGGACAGGGGTACGAGCAGTACTTC
TRBV12-3/TRBV12-4	TRBD1	NA	TRBJ2-7	CASSDDRVEYF	TGTGCCAGCAGTGACGACAGGGTGGAGTACTTC
TRBV30	NA	few	TRBJ2-5	CAWSDLGGETQYF	TGTGCCTGGAGTGATCTAGGGGGAGAGACCCAGTACTTC
TRBV11-1	TRBD2	NA	TRBJ2-7	CASSLDVVIAGVYEQYF	TGTGCCAGCAGCTTAGATGTTGTGATAGCGGGAGTCTACGAGCAGTACTTC
TRBV6-5	NA	NA	TRBJ2-6	CASSYKKRAGANVLTF	TGTGCCAGCAGTTACAAGAAGAGGGCTGGGGCCAACGTCCTGACTTTC
TRBV6-5	NA	NA	TRBJ2-7	CASSYSRTDFGYEQYF	TGTGCCAGCAGTTACTCGCGGACAGACTTCGGCTACGAGCAGTACTTC
TRBV15	NA	few	TRBJ1-1	CATSRESGITEAFF	TGTGCCACCAGCAGAGAATCCGGGATAACTGAAGCTTTCTTT